A single sample is the source of the 8 T cell receptor beta chains below, sequenced in a study of patients and donors after allogeneic stem cell transplantation. Via MiXCR, TCRdb re-called the RT-PCR reads, giving one row per CDR3 protein. The sample contains about 160,000 distinct CDR3 sequences, about two fifths of which appear only once. Material: blood, either unsorted or a sorted T cell fraction (not recorded which). The receptors shown here come from a human donor who was either an allogeneic HSCT recipient or a stem cell or donor lymphocyte infusion donor (not recorded which). It is not recorded whose cells these are; they may come from a transplant donor.

This rearrangement joins TRBV28 to TRBJ2-3, with 10 bases aligning to TRBD1. The CDR3 sequence is 15 residues long. V dropped 3 bases and J dropped 5; count of bases not matched to a gene: 5. The germline V gene has CDR1 MDHEN and CDR2 SYDVKM. The CDR3 here is CASSFGTGVLDTQYF. In DNA form, the CDR3 reads TGTGCCAGCAGTTTCGGGACAGGGGTCTTAGATACGCAGTATTTT.

V is TRBV13 and J is TRBJ2-3; 7 bases are shared with TRBD2. The length of the CDR3 is 17 residues. J gave up 1 base and V 0 bases, and 7 bases lay outside the gene matches. CDR1 is PRHDT and CDR2 is FYEKMQ in the germline V gene (reference sequence). Here the CDR3 reads CASSLGPAGTRTDTQYF. In DNA, the CDR3 is TGTGCCAGCAGCTTAGGACCAGCGGGGACCCGCACAGATACGCAGTATTTT. The full variable domain, in which reference TRBV13 and TRBJ2-3 provide the parts outside the CDR3, is AAGVIQSPRHLIKEKRETATLKCYPIPRHDTVYWYQQGPGQDPQFLISFYEKMQSDKGSIPDRFSAQQFSDYHSELNMSSLELGDSALYFCASSLGPAGTRTDTQYFGPGTRLTVL.

The chain couples TRBV20-1 to TRBJ2-7; tentatively, D is TRBD2 (7 bases). Germline V gene sequence: CDR1 DFQATT, CDR2 SNEGSKA (reference sequence). Trimming took off 5 bases at V and 2 bases at J, with 16 bases between the two ends. This CDR3 spans 14 amino acids. CDR3 bases: TGCAGTGCTCACGGGGGGCACATCCCCTACGAGCAGTACGTC. Encoded protein: CSAHGGHIPYEQYV.

In its sample, this clonotype was seen a few times. The rearrangement uses TRBV25-1 and TRBJ1-1; tentatively, D is TRBD1 (6 bases). This CDR3 comprises 15 residues. The ends were cut back, 0 bases at V and 8 bases at J, with 16 bases in the middle. Germline assignment: CDR1 MGHDK and CDR2 SYGVNS. The CDR3 DNA follows: TGTGCCAGCAGTGAATACACAGGGAGGGGAGAGGAAGCTTTCTTT. Translated: CASSEYTGRGEEAFF.

The CDR3 DNA reads TGTGCCATCAGCGAACAGGGGGGAGACACTGAAGCTTTCTTT. It yields the protein CAISEQGGDTEAFF. The V and J genes are TRBV10-3 and TRBJ1-1; TRBD1 aligns across 8 bases. V dropped 6 bases and J dropped 3; count of bases not matched to a gene: 6. The CDR3 runs 14 residues. Germline assignment: CDR1 ENHRY and CDR2 SYGVKD.

The V gene is TRBV3-1, the J gene TRBJ2-2, with D possibly matching TRBD2 (6 bases). Germline V gene sequence: CDR1 LGHDT, CDR2 YNNKEL (reference sequence). The CDR3 covers 14 residues. Trimming removed 1 base at V and 6 bases at J, with 9 bases between. The CDR3 region has the DNA TGTGCCAGCAGCCAAGTCGGGGGAGCCGGGGAGCTGTTTTTT. Its translation is CASSQVGGAGELFF.

CDR3 protein: CASSWRGQNEAFF. CDR3 nucleotides: TGTGCCAGCAGTTGGCGGGGACAGAATGAAGCTTTCTTT. The chain employs TRBV28 and TRBJ1-1, with 7 positions matching TRBD1. V was clipped by 4 bases and J by 7 bases; unmatched bases: 6. Germline CDR1 and CDR2: MDHEN and SYDVKM. This CDR3 region has 13 residues.

V and J are TRBV29-1 and TRBJ1-6; weak D call: TRBD1 (5 bases). Germline V gene sequence: CDR1 SQVTM, CDR2 ANQGSEA. The CDR3 length is 16 residues. V lost 2 bases and J 5 bases, leaving 16 bases between the germline ends. The CDR3 DNA follows: TGCAGCGTTGAACCAACTAGGGACGGCCATAATTCACCCCTCCACTTT. Protein product: CSVEPTRDGHNSPLHF.